This T cell receptor (beta chain) was captured in a study of blood T cell repertoires in COVID-19. The wider study: Samples came from the United States, Italy and Spain, spanning acute and convalescent COVID-19.

Method: immunoSEQ multiplex PCR; TCRdb's copy keeps in-frame clones and lacks some. The sample records about 340,000 clones, more than 70% being singletons. The CDR3 totals 13 residues. V was clipped by 5 bases and J by 8 bases; unmatched bases: 7. The germline gives CDR1 SEHNR, CDR2 FQNEAQ (reference sequence). Enrollment of patients from Seattle took place during active infection, with longitudinal follow-up. Specimen: peripheral blood. The receptor comes from a woman in her seventies with COVID-19, enrolled during active disease. The rearrangement uses TRBV7-9 and TRBJ1-2; the match to TRBD1 covers 8 bases. The CDR3 DNA reads as TGTGCCAGCAGCCTCGGACAGGGACGCGGCTACACCTTC. Translated: CASSLGQGRGYTF.